This entry is about one T cell receptor (beta chain). Per germline, CDR1 MNHNY and CDR2 SVGAGI (reference sequence). This CDR3 is 17 amino acids long. Germline trimming cut 6 bases from V and 3 bases from J; bases unmatched to any gene: 13. Profiled with immunoSEQ multiplex PCR; TCRdb holds only in-frame clones, not every one. The sample records around 190,000 clones, about 88% being singletons. This sample was included in a study of blood T cell repertoires in COVID-19. Study at large: The cDNA or gDNA used as material had been derived from T cells, B-cell-depleted T cells, or PBMCs.

The specimen sequenced was peripheral blood. V gene TRBV6-6 combines with J gene TRBJ2-2; 7 bases fit TRBD1. The TCR was taken from a man aged 50 to 59 with COVID-19, enrolled during active disease. CDR3 protein: CASRRIGQVFDTGELFF. The CDR3 bases are TGTGCCAGCAGACGAATCGGACAGGTTTTTGACACCGGGGAGCTGTTTTTT.